The clone carrying this TCR beta chain has ten or more counts. The data are from a study of T cells in Graves' hyperthyroidism and ophthalmopathy. At the level of the study: Blood was drawn when the patient was first diagnosed and still untreated.

RNA transcripts were the template for amplifying TCR beta CDR3 regions. HTBI primers were used for first-round RT-PCR of the TCR CDR3. TCRdb independently ran MiXCR on the multiplex PCR reads; one entry per CDR3 protein. The sample contains under 350,000 distinct CDR3 sequences, roughly 23% of which appear only once. Graves' hyperthyroidism is called stable when ophthalmopathy does not progress within 18 months. CDR3 length: 14 residues. CDR1 is MDHEN and CDR2 is SYDVKM in the germline V gene. With 4 bases removed from V and 1 base from J, the gap between germline ends came to 10 bases. The material sequenced was blood. The sequence was collected from a woman aged 50 to 60 with Graves' hyperthyroidism. This chain connects TRBV28 to TRBJ1-2, with a possible D match to TRBD1 (5 bases). Here the CDR3 DNA reads TGTGCCAGCAGTTCGAAGGGGAGTAACTATGGCTACACCTTC. It encodes CASSSKGSNYGYTF.